This is a list of T cell receptor beta chains from one sample in a study of T cells in Graves' hyperthyroidism and ophthalmopathy. MiXCR, applied by TCRdb to the multiplex PCR reads, yields one record per CDR3 protein. The sample has around 760,000 distinct CDR3 sequences, roughly a third seen once. Sequences were obtained from blood. The receptors here all came from a middle-aged woman with Graves' hyperthyroidism. The conserved cysteine and the conserved F or W are not part of the CDR3 here. A D gene is named only where the DNA matches it firmly. Rows give clone size only sometimes, using once, few, many, or a class for an expanded clone.

clone size: many
J gene: TRBJ1-6
V gene: TRBV6-5
D gene: -
CDR3 protein: ASSYSIVRGYNSPLH

clone size: -
J gene: TRBJ2-6
V gene: TRBV7-8
D gene: -
CDR3 protein: ASSLGGPEA

clone size: -
J gene: TRBJ2-7
V gene: TRBV4-1
D gene: TRBD1
CDR3 protein: ASSQAPGTGGEQY

clone size: few
J gene: TRBJ1-1
V gene: TRBV12-3/TRBV12-4
D gene: -
CDR3 protein: ASSSGHSNTEAF

clone size: -
J gene: TRBJ2-5
V gene: TRBV15
D gene: -
CDR3 protein: ATSRNEETQY

clone size: -
J gene: TRBJ1-1
V gene: TRBV5-1
D gene: TRBD1
CDR3 protein: ASSPQGAGNTEAF

clone size: few
J gene: TRBJ1-1
V gene: TRBV10-3
D gene: TRBD1
CDR3 protein: AAGQGPFTEAF

clone size: -
J gene: TRBJ1-6
V gene: TRBV7-2
D gene: -
CDR3 protein: ASSLGTSPLH

clone size: many
J gene: TRBJ2-7
V gene: TRBV7-9
D gene: TRBD2
CDR3 protein: ASSSISGGSYEQY

clone size: few
J gene: TRBJ1-2
V gene: TRBV27
D gene: -
CDR3 protein: ASSLRGASYGYT

clone size: -
J gene: TRBJ1-2
V gene: TRBV7-2
D gene: TRBD1
CDR3 protein: ASSPPDRARYGYT

clone size: many
J gene: TRBJ1-6
V gene: TRBV6-5
D gene: -
CDR3 protein: ASSNDGSGSPLH

clone size: once
J gene: -
V gene: TRBV29-1
D gene: -
CDR3 protein: SVGLPAEQF

clone size: many
J gene: TRBJ1-3
V gene: TRBV7-8
D gene: -
CDR3 protein: ASSLTLTGNTIY

clone size: many
J gene: TRBJ1-1
V gene: TRBV9
D gene: TRBD1
CDR3 protein: ASSVEGGTGSAF

clone size: many
J gene: TRBJ2-7
V gene: TRBV20-1
D gene: -
CDR3 protein: SAMRLGNEQY